One and the same sample provided the 25 T cell receptor beta chains below, sequenced in a study of T cells expressing NK-cell markers. With the 5' RACE reads reprocessed, TCRdb shows one record per CDR3 protein and no DNA. The sample totals about 260,000 distinct CDR3 sequences. The sequenced sample consisted of blood T cells: a sorted CD56 or NKG2C T cell subset, CD4+ or CD8+ T cells, or bulk PBMC T cells (not recorded which). The receptors were gathered from a man aged 18-30 years in good health.

This rearrangement joins TRBV5-6 to TRBJ2-7; checking the TCRdb D call of TRBD1 is not possible without DNA. Germline V lookup: CDR1 SGHDT, CDR2 YYEEEE. The CDR3 has 15 amino acids. CDR3 in amino acids: CASSRGQNSPYEQYF.

This chain connects TRBV6-5 to TRBJ2-5; the TCRdb call, TRBD1, lacks DNA for checking. The CDR3 length is 14 residues. CDR1 is MNHEY, CDR2 SVGAGI, per germline. CDR3 residues: CASSPGTGRETQYF.

This sequence joins TRBV23-1 and TRBJ1-2; TCRdb's D call, TRBD1, is unchecked because there is no DNA. TRBV23-1 falls under the ORF class, with uncertain function. This CDR3 is 16 amino acids long. The CDR3 sequence is CASSRRRGQTNYGYTF.

This CDR3 is CASSLVGGRQLGEQYF. The chain couples TRBV7-2 to TRBJ2-7; no DNA is available, so the TRBD1 call from TCRdb remains unchecked. Germline V gene data show CDR1 as SGHTA and CDR2 as FQGNSA. CDR3 length: 16 residues. The complete variable domain, with remaining parts taken from reference TRBV7-2 and TRBJ2-7, reads GAGVSQSPSNKVTEKGKDVELRCDPISGHTALYWYRQSLGQGLEFLIYFQGNSAPDKSGLPSDRFSAERTGGSVSTLTIQRTQQEDSAVYLCASSLVGGRQLGEQYFGPGTRLTVT.

The V gene is TRBV12-3 or TRBV12-4, the J gene TRBJ1-1. The CDR3 covers 14 residues. The CDR3 reads CASRRDLTYTEAFF.

This chain links TRBV24-1 with TRBJ2-1. CDR1 is KGHDR and CDR2 is SFDVKD in the germline V gene. The CDR3 has 16 amino acids. The CDR3 region is CATSAFLSDSYNEQFF.

The genes are TRBV18 and TRBJ2-3; absent DNA, TCRdb's TRBD1 call cannot be checked. The CDR3 extends over 18 amino acids. CDR1 KGHSH and CDR2 LQKENI come from the germline V gene. The CDR3 sequence: CASSPPRTGGVGGDTQYF.

The chain carries TRBV2 and TRBJ2-1; TCRdb indicates TRBD2, and absent DNA this call remains unverified. CDR1 and CDR2 (germline): SNHLY, FYNNEI. The CDR3 extends over 15 amino acids. The CDR3 is CASRLGTSGFNEQFF. Complete variable domain (other parts from reference TRBV2 and TRBJ2-1): EPEVTQTPSHQVTQMGQEVILRCVPISNHLYFYWYRQILGQKVEFLVSFYNNEISEKSEIFDDQFSVERPDGSNFTLKIRSTKLEDSAMYFCASRLGTSGFNEQFFGPGTRLTVL.

The chain carries TRBV18 and TRBJ2-1; TCRdb indicates TRBD1, and absent DNA this call remains unverified. The CDR3 is 14 residues long. Germline V CDR1 and CDR2: KGHSH, LQKENI. CDR3 sequence: CASSPIRGNNEQFF.

The chain employs TRBV12-3 or TRBV12-4 and TRBJ2-5. This CDR3 is built from 13 residues. The CDR3 reads CASRKVYGETQYF.

The chain employs TRBV12-3 or TRBV12-4 and TRBJ2-1; TCRdb designates TRBD1, a call that cannot be tested without DNA. This CDR3 comprises 13 residues. The CDR3: CASSLQGAVGQFF.

This chain connects TRBV10-3 to TRBJ2-5; TCRdb designates TRBD2, a call that cannot be tested without DNA. Germline assignment: CDR1 ENHRY and CDR2 SYGVKD. The CDR3 has 13 residues. Here the CDR3 reads CATTNVEGETQYF.

The chain links TRBV25-1 to TRBJ2-5; TCRdb picks TRBD1, but there is no DNA to check that call. Germline V CDR1 and CDR2: MGHDK, SYGVNS. This CDR3 is built from 15 residues. CDR3 sequence reads: CASSRATGGAETQYF.

The V gene is TRBV25-1, the J gene TRBJ2-7; TCRdb's D gene call, TRBD2, goes unchecked for lack of DNA. Germline V gene lookup returns CDR1 MGHDK and CDR2 SYGVNS. The CDR3 is 14 residues long. Here the CDR3 reads CASSALAGVGEQYF.

The V gene is TRBV20-1, the J gene TRBJ2-3; TCRdb picks TRBD2, but there is no DNA to check that call. CDR1 is DFQATT, CDR2 SNEGSKA, per germline (reference sequence). This CDR3 is built from 15 residues. The CDR3 loop reads CSASSSGEFTDTQYF.

The chain employs TRBV6-1 and TRBJ2-1; the TCRdb call, TRBD1, lacks DNA for checking. The CDR3 runs to 16 residues. Germline V gene data show CDR1 as MNHNS and CDR2 as SASEGT. The chain's CDR3 is CASSQFGTGDYNEQFF.

The chain has TRBV25-1 and TRBJ2-2; TCRdb calls TRBD2, which cannot be checked without DNA. The CDR3 extends over 16 amino acids. The germline V gene encodes CDR1 MGHDK and CDR2 SYGVNS. CDR3 residues: CASSGGRGLAAGELFF.

The chain couples TRBV6-5 to TRBJ1-6; as DNA is missing, the TRBD1 call by TCRdb cannot be tested. The CDR3 is 18 amino acids. The germline V gene encodes CDR1 MNHEY and CDR2 SVGAGI. Here the CDR3 reads CASSYSMVLVTGESPLHF.

The rearrangement joins TRBV12-3 or TRBV12-4 to TRBJ1-2; lacking DNA, the TRBD1 call made by TCRdb goes unchecked. There are 16 residues in the CDR3. The CDR3 is CASSTTGENPTYGYTF.

The rearrangement joins TRBV15 to TRBJ2-3; TCRdb's assignment of TRBD2 cannot be checked, as there is no DNA. Germline V gene sequence: CDR1 LNHNV, CDR2 YYDKDF (reference sequence). CDR3 size: 17 residues. The CDR3 sequence is CATSRMTSSSTTDTQYF.

The chain has TRBV30 and TRBJ2-3; TCRdb calls TRBD1, which cannot be checked without DNA. This CDR3 region has 15 residues. The germline V gene encodes CDR1 GTSNPN and CDR2 SVGIG (reference sequence). The CDR3 loop is CAWSRDRGFTDTQYF.

The chain links TRBV7-2 to TRBJ1-4; TCRdb's D call of TRBD1 is untestable without DNA. CDR3 length: 16 residues. Germline loops: CDR1 SGHTA, CDR2 FQGNSA. CDR3 residues: CASSPAKGGINEKLFF.

The rearrangement links TRBV10-3 to TRBJ2-2; TCRdb names TRBD1, which stays unverified in the absence of DNA. The CDR3 extends over 15 amino acids. CDR1 ENHRY and CDR2 SYGVKD come from the germline V gene. CDR3: CAISVTGTGTGELFF.

CDR3 region: CATSDLMGLAFF. The chain carries TRBV24-1 and TRBJ2-1; TCRdb outputs TRBD2, but without DNA this stays unchecked. The CDR3 spans 12 residues. Germline values: CDR1 KGHDR, CDR2 SFDVKD.

The V gene is TRBV20-1, the J gene TRBJ2-3; the TRBD2 assignment by TCRdb is unverifiable without DNA. CDR3 size: 17 residues. Germline CDR1 and CDR2: DFQATT and SNEGSKA (reference sequence). CDR3 in amino acids: CSAGGDGTSGNTDTQYF.